The next 10 T cell receptor beta chains were all read from a single sample in a study of blood T cell repertoires in COVID-19. Repertoires were generated with immunoSEQ multiplex PCR, while TCRdb's copy carries only in-frame clones and drops some. The data contain about 300,000 clones, more than 75% of them singletons. Sequences were obtained from PBMCs or T cells enriched from blood (not recorded which). These receptors all come from a woman aged 18-30 years who had recovered from COVID-19.

V gene TRBV28 combines with J gene TRBJ1-1, with D perhaps TRBD1 (5 bases). The CDR3 loop spans 13 amino acids. The V end lost 10 bases, the J end lost 1 base, and 13 bases lay between the germline ends. CDR1 is MDHEN and CDR2 is SYDVKM in the germline V gene. CDR3 in amino acids: CATAIGQNTEAFF. CDR3 DNA sequence: TGTGCCACCGCGATTGGACAGAACACTGAAGCTTTCTTT.

The chain recombines TRBV3-1 (or the pseudogene TRBV3-2) with TRBJ2-1, with 9 bases identical to TRBD1. The J segment lost 5 bases and the V segment lost 7 bases, leaving 9 bases of the junction unmatched. Germline assignment: CDR1 LGHDT and CDR2 YNNKEL (reference sequence). The CDR3 sequence is 15 residues long. In DNA form, the CDR3 reads TGTGCCAGCACCCCCGGGACAGGGCGGAACAATGAGCAGTTCTTC. Its translation is CASTPGTGRNNEQFF.

The chain couples TRBV20-1 to TRBJ2-3; 9 nucleotides align to TRBD1. The ends lost 6 bases at V and 14 bases at J; junction bases unmatched: 6. The CDR3 has 10 amino acids. Germline V gene lookup returns CDR1 DFQATT and CDR2 SNEGSKA (reference sequence). In DNA, the CDR3 is TGCAGTGCGAAAGGACAGGGGCCGTATTTT. Translation gives CSAKGQGPYF.

V and J are TRBV9 and TRBJ1-3; TRBD1 matches at 9 bases. The germline V gene has CDR1 SGDLS and CDR2 YYNGEE. The CDR3 is 16 amino acids. V was clipped by 3 bases and J by 0 bases; unmatched bases: 4. The CDR3 spells CASSARTGASGNTIYF. CDR3 coding DNA: TGTGCCAGCAGCGCCAGGACAGGGGCCTCTGGAAACACCATATATTTT.

The rearrangement uses TRBV11-3 and TRBJ1-6; no clear D gene. Trimming took off 5 bases at V and 6 bases at J, with 5 bases between the two ends. Germline V gene sequence: CDR1 SGHNT, CDR2 YENEEA. The CDR3 runs to 12 residues. The CDR3 sequence is CASSAGNSPLHF. DNA for the CDR3: TGTGCCAGCAGCGCCGGTAATTCACCCCTCCACTTT.

This CDR3 reads CASSLGQGDYGYTF. CDR3 nucleotide sequence: TGTGCCAGCAGCTTAGGACAGGGTGACTATGGCTACACCTTC. This chain uses TRBV7-9 with TRBJ1-2; the match to TRBD1 covers 7 bases. V shed 1 base, J shed 3 bases, and the junction held 2 bases outside the gene matches. Germline CDR1 is SEHNR and CDR2 is FQNEAQ (reference sequence). CDR3 length equals 14 residues.

This chain connects TRBV7-2 to TRBJ1-4; weak D call: TRBD1 (5 bases). The germline gives CDR1 SGHTA, CDR2 FQGNSA. The CDR3 is 15 residues long. Trimming shortened V by 1 base and J by 8 bases, and 14 bases separated the two germline ends. The CDR3 nucleotides are TGTGCCAGCAGCTTAGTGGGGGGGTCAGGAGAAAAACTGTTTTTT. This gives the protein CASSLVGGSGEKLFF.

The V call is TRBV28, the J call TRBJ1-2; D perhaps matches TRBD1 (5 bases). The CDR3 length is 15 residues. Trimming shortened V by 3 bases and J by 2 bases, and 13 bases separated the two germline ends. In germline, CDR1 is MDHEN, CDR2 SYDVKM. CDR3 DNA: TGTGCCAGCAGTTTTTGGCCAGGGCGAAACTATGGCTACACCTTC. It codes for CASSFWPGRNYGYTF.

The CDR3 loop reads CASSADPGFGNIQYF. For the CDR3, the DNA is TGTGCCAGCAGCGCAGACCCAGGGTTCGGAAACATTCAGTACTTC. The V and J genes are TRBV9 and TRBJ2-4, with TRBD1 as a possible D gene (5 bases). The CDR3 loop spans 15 amino acids. The germline V and J ends were trimmed by 3 bases and 6 bases, with 16 bases remaining between them. Germline-derived CDR1 and CDR2 are SGDLS and YYNGEE.

The V call is TRBV4-1, the J call TRBJ2-7, with D maybe TRBD2 (5 bases). CDR1 is MGHRA and CDR2 is YSYEKL in the germline V gene. V was trimmed by 1 base and J by 0 bases, leaving 10 bases between them. This CDR3 region has 15 residues. The chain's CDR3 is CASSQVFSDSYEQYF. CDR3 sequence (DNA): TGCGCCAGCAGCCAAGTTTTTAGCGACTCCTACGAGCAGTACTTC.